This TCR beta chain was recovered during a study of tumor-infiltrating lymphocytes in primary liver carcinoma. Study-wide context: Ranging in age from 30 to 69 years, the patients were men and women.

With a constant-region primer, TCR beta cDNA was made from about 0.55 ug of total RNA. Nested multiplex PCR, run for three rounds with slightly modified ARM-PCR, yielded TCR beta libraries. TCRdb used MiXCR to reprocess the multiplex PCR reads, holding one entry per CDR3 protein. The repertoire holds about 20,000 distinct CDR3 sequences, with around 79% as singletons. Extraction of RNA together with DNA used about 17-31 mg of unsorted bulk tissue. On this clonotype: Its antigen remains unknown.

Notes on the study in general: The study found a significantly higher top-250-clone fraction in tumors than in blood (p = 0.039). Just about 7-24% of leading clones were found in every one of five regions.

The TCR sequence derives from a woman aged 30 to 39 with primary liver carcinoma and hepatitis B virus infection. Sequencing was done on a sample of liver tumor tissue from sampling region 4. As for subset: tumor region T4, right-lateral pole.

This chain's CDR3 is CASSPASEWYF. The CDR3 DNA reads TGTGCCAGCAGTCCAGCCAGTGAATGGTACTTC. The chain employs TRBV11-2 and TRBJ2-7, with D unresolved. CDR1 and CDR2 (germline): SGHAT, FQNNGV. The length of the CDR3 is 11 residues. Trimming took 6 bases from V and 12 from J, leaving 15 bases between them.